This TCR beta chain was recovered during a study of blood T cell repertoires in COVID-19 (dated by TCRdb to 2018 to 2021). About the investigation overall: Samples from collaborators originated in the United States, Italy and Spain and spanned both the acute and convalescent phases of COVID-19. The prospective study material was composed of cDNA or gDNA derived from T cells, B-cell-depleted T cells, or PBMCs. The dataset comprised deeply sampled blood TCRbeta repertoires from subjects exposed to, actively infected with, or recovered from COVID-19. A freely available public database, intended as a resource for researchers studying the immune response to SARS-CoV-2, is where the repertoires were released. The samples were drawn from two sources: the first 160 participants of the ongoing ImmuneRACE study, and 1,000 to 1,500 subjects contributed by 6 global collaborators. The sample metadata nearly always contained a de-identified subject ID, COVID-19 status, age in years and sex. Where HLA class I and class II types were available, the types were taken from metadata supplied by the sample provider, not from assay-based typing.

The cysteine opens and the phenylalanine closes a CDR3 of 11 amino acids. Just CDR3 DNA is preserved here, 33 bases in frame from base 1. V was cut back by 6 bases and J by 4 bases, leaving a gap of 7 bases between them. The germline V gene (reference sequence) supplies CDR1 DFQATT and CDR2 SNEGSKA. This clone was detected a few times. The target of this receptor is not known. Per-base qualities were not stored, and no clone one base away is much larger. Overall results and qualifications from the work: The amount of clinical and demographic metadata varied by source and participant and was provided uncurated.

Collaborating institutions collected whole blood in K2EDTA tubes following their own protocols. Collaborator samples were shipped for TCRbeta analysis as frozen whole blood, isolated PBMCs, or DNA extracted from either sample type. TCRbeta CDR3 regions were amplified from genomic DNA by means of the immunoSEQ Assay, a bias-controlled multiplex PCR. Per the original workflow: Nucleated cell counts per sample were estimated from amplification of reference gene primers within the assay. Sequence reads were collapsed and filtered to measure the absolute abundance of every unique TCRbeta CDR3 rearrangement. Productive Simpson clonality was computed per sample as the square root of Simpson's diversity index over productive rearrangements. TCRdb stores this immuneACCESS table with in-frame sequences only. Part of the clones is absent; in the studies checked, under half of the shortfall reflects unresolved V genes, and no reason is known for the rest. That table furnishes V, J and clone size, whereas the DNA furnished D and trimming. Within this sample are some 200,000 clones, with 70% to 90% of them counted one time only. Jointly, the top ten make up just under 2.5% of the sample.

Specimen: peripheral blood. The receptor chain draws on TRBV20-1 and TRBJ2-1; matching of 5 bases hints at TRBD1 as the D gene. The clonotype originates from a man aged 40-49 years with active or convalescent COVID-19. The CDR3 sequence is CSADRYNEQFF. In nucleotides, the sequence is TGCAGTGCCGACAGATACAATGAGCAGTTCTTC.